Below, one T cell receptor beta chain is given with its context. The antigen is not known. This entry comes from a study of T-cell memory formation after mild COVID-19. The CDR3 contains 15 residues. The germline gives CDR1 SGHRS, CDR2 YFSETQ. The ends lost 4 bases at V and 6 bases at J; junction bases unmatched: 6. Using its own MiXCR run on the 5' RACE reads, TCRdb lists one record per CDR3 protein. The repertoire holds under 700,000 distinct CDR3 sequences, around 21% seen once, with around 12% in the top ten. General observations from the study: While clones contracting from day 15 to 85 were balanced between CD4 and CD8, later expanders leaned CD4+. Mainly in CM and EM were contracting CD4+ clones; CD8+ were in EMRA.

What was sequenced was PBMCs or a T cell subset sorted from them (not recorded which). The chain couples TRBV5-1 to TRBJ2-7; 14 bases align to TRBD2. The receptor was isolated from an adult woman who had mild COVID-19 (a few samples of this study predate the infection). Cell type and time point are not known. The CDR3 bases are TGCGCCAGCAGCGCGGGACTAGCGGGAGACGGCGAGCAGTACTTC. Its translation is CASSAGLAGDGEQYF. Based on the CDR3 plus reference TRBV5-1 and TRBJ2-7, the full variable domain is KAGVTQTPRYLIKTRGQQVTLSCSPISGHRSVSWYQQTPGQGLQFLFEYFSETQRNKGNFPGRFSGRQFSNSRSEMNVSTLELGDSALYLCASSAGLAGDGEQYFGPGTRLTVT.